This T cell receptor beta chain emerged from a study of T cell responses to AZD1222 COVID-19 vaccine. Trimming took off 0 bases at V and 3 bases at J, with 10 bases between the two ends. This CDR3 has 15 amino acids. Germline lookup yields CDR1 SGDLS and CDR2 YYNGEE. The method was immunoSEQ multiplex PCR; TCRdb's version includes in-frame clones alone and lacks a portion of them. The sample carries some 100,000 clones, about 88% recorded once. The source material was peripheral blood, sampled on day 0 of AZD1222 vaccination. J is TRBJ1-3 and V is TRBV9; unclear D gene. This sequence originates from an adult in good health. The CDR3 DNA follows: TGTGCCAGCAGCGTAGAGGCAGTGTTTGGAAACACCATATATTTT. Translated, it gives CASSVEAVFGNTIYF.